This TCR beta chain was identified in a study of CD8 T cells in Susac syndrome. Note on this clonotype: The target antigen is unknown.

The CDR3 spans 15 residues. CDR1 and CDR2 from the germline V gene are SGHRS and YFSETQ. The germline V and J ends were trimmed by 0 bases and 4 bases, with 10 bases remaining between them. Random-hexamer reverse transcription was applied to roughly 0.5 to 1 ug RNA. Across 54 Vbeta and 13 Jbeta, immunoSEQ multiplex PCR amplified TCR beta CDR3. TCRdb itself ran the immunoSEQ multiplex PCR reads through MiXCR, one entry per CDR3 protein. The sample has around 150,000 distinct CDR3 sequences, around 95% seen once; the top ten hold under 0.2%. Study outcomes and limitations: The study's TCR sequencing and HLA analysis drew on a certain number of individuals. That number was acknowledged as relatively small.

The TCR originated in a human donor with Susac syndrome. V gene TRBV5-1 combines with J gene TRBJ1-4; D gene uncertain. Sequencing was carried out using CD8+ T cells from PBMCs. CDR3 sequence: CASSLAGSRNEKLFF. The CDR3 DNA is TGCGCCAGCAGCTTGGCCGGCAGCCGTAATGAAAAACTGTTTTTT.